A selection of T cell receptor beta chains follows, all from one sample in a study of cytomegalovirus exposure and HLA in healthy donors. Clones were sequenced by immunoSEQ multiplex PCR, and TCRdb holds only the in-frame ones, with some missing. Recorded for this sample: some 75,000 clones. Material: PBMCs. The receptors shown here come from a man in his forties in good health and CMV-seronegative. CDR3s include the opening cysteine and the closing phenylalanine or tryptophan. A D gene is named only where the DNA matches it firmly.

TGTGCCAGTAATCAGGCTGCAGGGGGTTCTAGGGAAAAACTGTTTTTT,CASNQAAGGSREKLFF,TRBD1,TRBV19,TRBJ1-4
TGTGCCAGCAGCCGAGGACAGGGAACGAACACCGGGGAGCTGTTTTTT,CASSRGQGTNTGELFF,TRBD1,TRBV11-3,TRBJ2-2
TGTGCCAGCAGCTTTATGGGTTCGGGTAACACTGAAGCTTTCTTT,CASSFMGSGNTEAFF,-,TRBV5-5,TRBJ1-1
TGTGCCATCAGTGAGCCGAAGGGGGTAACGAACTATGGCTACACCTTC,CAISEPKGVTNYGYTF,-,TRBV10-3,TRBJ1-2
TGTGCCAGCAGCTTAGGCGTTCCTGGGCTAGCGGACTCCTACGAGCAGTACTTC,CASSLGVPGLADSYEQYF,TRBD2,TRBV13,TRBJ2-7
TGTGCCAGCAGTGAGAACGGGGATGGTATCTATGGCTACACCTTC,CASSENGDGIYGYTF,-,TRBV2,TRBJ1-2
TGTGCCAGCAGCTTAGTTTCGGGGGGGAACATTCAGTACTTC,CASSLVSGGNIQYF,TRBD2,TRBV11-2,TRBJ2-4
TGTGCCAGCAGCCCCGATGGGGGGTCCATGCGAGAAAAACTGTTTTTT,CASSPDGGSMREKLFF,-,TRBV5-4,TRBJ1-4
TGTGCCAGCAGCCCGGGGAAACAAGAGACCCAGTACTTC,CASSPGKQETQYF,-,TRBV13,TRBJ2-5
TGTGCCAGCAGCTCCCTTGGGGACATGTATAATTCACCCCTCCACTTT,CASSSLGDMYNSPLHF,-,TRBV7-9,TRBJ1-6
TGCAGCGTTTTTACAGGGCGACCTGGAAACACCATATATTTT,CSVFTGRPGNTIYF,-,TRBV29-1,TRBJ1-3
TGCGCCAGCAGCCAAGATACAGGGGGGCAGCCCCAGCATTTT,CASSQDTGGQPQHF,TRBD1,TRBV4-3,TRBJ1-5
TGTGCCAGCAGCCCCCTAGTAACCTCCTACAATGAGCAGTTCTTC,CASSPLVTSYNEQFF,-,TRBV27,TRBJ2-1
TGTGCCAGCAGCTTAGGACTGAGCACAGATACGCAGTATTTT,CASSLGLSTDTQYF,-,TRBV7-2,TRBJ2-3
TGTGCCAGCAGGTCACTAGCGGGGGGAAACTACGAGCAGTACTTC,CASRSLAGGNYEQYF,TRBD2,TRBV6-5,TRBJ2-7
TGTGCCAGCAGCTTGGACGGTGGGGGGACCGGGGAGCTGTTTTTT,CASSLDGGGTGELFF,-,TRBV5-4,TRBJ2-2
TGTGCCAGCAGCTCGCCGGGAGTACAATACGAGCAGTACTTC,CASSSPGVQYEQYF,-,TRBV13,TRBJ2-7
TGTGCCAGCGAAAGCCAGGTCTATAGCACAGATACGCAGTATTTT,CASESQVYSTDTQYF,-,TRBV6-1,TRBJ2-3
TGTGCCATCAGTGGTTTACAGGGCGGTGAGCAGTTCTTC,CAISGLQGGEQFF,-,TRBV10-3,TRBJ2-1
TGCAGCGTTTCAGGGTTGGCAGATACGCAGTATTTT,CSVSGLADTQYF,-,TRBV29-1,TRBJ2-3
TGTGCCAGCAGCTTAGTACCACTAGCGGGGCGGTCCAATGAGCAGTTCTTC,CASSLVPLAGRSNEQFF,TRBD2,TRBV7-2,TRBJ2-1
TGTGCCAGCGGATTGACAGGGGACGGTGGCAATCAGCCCCAGCATTTT,CASGLTGDGGNQPQHF,TRBD1,TRBV2,TRBJ1-5
TGCGCCAGCAGATTGGGGCAGGGGCGCTCCTACAATGAGCAGTTCTTC,CASRLGQGRSYNEQFF,-,TRBV5-1,TRBJ2-1
TGTGCCTGGACCCCCGGGGGGTCCACTGAAGCTTTCTTT,CAWTPGGSTEAFF,-,TRBV30,TRBJ1-1
TGCAGCGTCCGGCCAGGGGGAACCTACGAGCAGTACTTC,CSVRPGGTYEQYF,TRBD1,TRBV29-1,TRBJ2-7
TGTGCCTGGAGTGTACTGAGGGAAAAACTGTTTTTT,CAWSVLREKLFF,-,TRBV30,TRBJ1-4
TGTGCCAGCTCACCGGAGTTGGACACACCTGAAGCTTTCTTT,CASSPELDTPEAFF,-,TRBV18,TRBJ1-1
TGTGCCAGCAGCCAAGCACCGGGACAGGGACCTAACGAGCAGTACTTC,CASSQAPGQGPNEQYF,TRBD1,TRBV14,TRBJ2-7
TGTGCCAGCAGCCGTCGTAGACAGGGCGCGGATGGCTACACCTTC,CASSRRRQGADGYTF,TRBD1,TRBV7-9,TRBJ1-2
TGTGCCAGCAGTGAAACGTGGGACAGAGCGCTGAGGGAGCAGTACTTC,CASSETWDRALREQYF,TRBD1,TRBV6-1,TRBJ2-7
TGTGCCAGCAGCTCCAGGGGGGATCAGCCCCAGCATTTT,CASSSRGDQPQHF,TRBD1,TRBV7-9,TRBJ1-5